The entry that follows covers one T cell receptor (beta chain) sequence. Its specificity is unknown. The data stem from a study of early T cells in non-severe SARS-CoV-2 infection. Overall study findings and caveats: VDJdb-based matching was biased toward anti-spike CD8 responses and missed private and CD4 specificities.

TCRdb reprocessed the 5' RACE reads with MiXCR, giving one entry per CDR3 protein. The sample includes around 76,000 distinct CDR3 sequences, roughly 15% seen only once; the top ten take around 3.6%. This TCR came from an adult who was a healthcare worker with PCR-confirmed SARS-CoV-2 infection or an uninfected control (not recorded which). The sample here was whole blood, taken at baseline.

For the CDR3, the DNA is TGTGCCAGCAGCAGCGGGGGGTTCCCGCCCATTCAGTACTTC. Protein: CASSSGGFPPIQYF. This sequence joins TRBV11-2 and TRBJ2-4, with 9 bases identical to TRBD2. From germline, CDR1 is SGHAT and CDR2 FQNNGV. The junction had 8 bases not matched to a gene; V was cut back by 5 bases and J by 9 bases. The CDR3 runs 14 residues.